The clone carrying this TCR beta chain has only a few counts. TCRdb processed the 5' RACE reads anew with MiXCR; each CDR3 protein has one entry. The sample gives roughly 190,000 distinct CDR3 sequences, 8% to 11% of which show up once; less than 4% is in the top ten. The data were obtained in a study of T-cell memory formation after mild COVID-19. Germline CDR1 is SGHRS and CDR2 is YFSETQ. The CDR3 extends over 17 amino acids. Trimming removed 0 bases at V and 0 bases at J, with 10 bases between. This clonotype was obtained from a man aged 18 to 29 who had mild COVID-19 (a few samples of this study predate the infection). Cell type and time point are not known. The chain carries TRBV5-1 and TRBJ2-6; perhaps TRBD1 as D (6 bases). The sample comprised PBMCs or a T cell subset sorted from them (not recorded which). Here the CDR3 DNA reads TGCGCCAGCAGCTTGGTGGGGGCCCCCTCTGGGGCCAACGTCCTGACTTTC. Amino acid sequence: CASSLVGAPSGANVLTF. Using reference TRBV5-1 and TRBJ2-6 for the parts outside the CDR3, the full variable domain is KAGVTQTPRYLIKTRGQQVTLSCSPISGHRSVSWYQQTPGQGLQFLFEYFSETQRNKGNFPGRFSGRQFSNSRSEMNVSTLELGDSALYLCASSLVGAPSGANVLTFGAGSRLTVL.